A selection of T cell receptor beta chains follows, all from one sample in a study of CD8 T cells in ankylosing spondylitis. TCRdb used MiXCR to reprocess the 5' RACE reads, holding one entry per CDR3 protein. The repertoire has 350,000 or so distinct CDR3 sequences, 7.5% to 9% of them found once; the top ten carry approximately 15%. The sample consisted of blood, either unsorted or a sorted T cell fraction (not recorded which). The source of these receptors is a male donor with ankylosing spondylitis. The CDR3 runs from the conserved cysteine through the conserved F or W.

>TRBV7-9|TRBJ2-1
CASSQGLAGTRGEQFF
>TRBV27|TRBJ2-5
CASSLAGRQETQYF
>TRBV5-1|TRBJ2-1
CASSFGSGRSYNEQFF
>TRBV5-1|TRBJ2-2
CASSLAPSGVNTGELFF
>TRBV11-1|TRBJ1-6
CASSEVGDSPLHF
>TRBV20-1|TRBJ1-6
CSADLHSSYNSPLHF
>TRBV20-1|TRBJ1-1
CSARDGGPGQGRGAFF
>TRBV18|TRBJ1-4
CASSPREKLFF
>TRBV5-1|TRBJ2-3
CASTSSGPSDTQYF
>TRBV4-3|TRBJ2-1
CASSQGGGLGLASYNEQFF
>TRBV5-1|TRBJ2-1
CASSMGPNNEQFF
>TRBV5-1|TRBJ2-7
CASSLLAGETYEQYF
>TRBV5-1|TRBJ2-1
CASSPDGWRDVEFF
>TRBV29-1|TRBJ2-5
CSVESGSGSRETQYF
>TRBV12-3/TRBV12-4|TRBJ1-5
CASSFGTGGQPQHF
>TRBV7-3|TRBJ2-2
CASSYGAANTGELFF
>TRBV11-2|TRBJ2-1
CASSLNPQRGSGEQFF
>TRBV28|TRBJ2-2
CASRDPGRTGELFF
>TRBV7-6|TRBJ2-2
CASSLMGARTGELFF
>TRBV20-1|TRBJ2-3
CSTERESTTDTQYF
>TRBV2|TRBJ2-1
CASSGSGRGIEQFF
>TRBV5-6|TRBJ2-7
CASSLTGGSGVGYEQYF
>TRBV10-3|TRBJ1-3
CAIHDPASGNTIYF
>TRBV18|TRBJ1-2
CASSPPVSDSGYTF
>TRBV7-9|TRBJ1-1
CASSAEGFTEAFF
>TRBV20-1|TRBJ2-7
CSAIPGQHYEQYF
>TRBV5-1|TRBJ2-5
CASSLGGQAVQETQYF
>TRBV13|TRBJ1-3
CASSQDRAGDTIYF
>TRBV6-2/TRBV6-3|TRBJ2-1
CASSKLADNEQFF
>TRBV6-1|TRBJ2-1
CASVWTAGRDGSTYNEQFF
>TRBV29-1|TRBJ2-1
CSGEDRGSYNEQFF
>TRBV5-1|TRBJ1-2
CASSKGTGNYGYTF
>TRBV7-8|TRBJ1-1
CASSRTPMNTEAFF
>TRBV10-3|TRBJ2-1
CAITLTGGGEQFF
>TRBV7-9|TRBJ1-4
CASSVSNYNEKLFF
>TRBV6-2/TRBV6-3|TRBJ2-3
CASSSPTGAVDTQYF
>TRBV6-2/TRBV6-3|TRBJ1-1
CASSEDSTETEAFF
>TRBV9|TRBJ2-3
CASSALAVGTDTQYF
>TRBV5-1|TRBJ2-5
CASSLLEETQYF
>TRBV9|TRBJ2-3
CASSARTSGTSTDTQYF
>TRBV20-1|TRBJ2-5
CSVGTSGMETQYF
>TRBV6-1|TRBJ2-3
CASSEPSGRRSDTQYF
>TRBV7-2|TRBJ1-2
CASSLGFGGGYTF
>TRBV5-1|TRBJ2-1
CASSGPGTGYNEQFF
>TRBV24-1|TRBJ2-1
CATHSPTGVITSGGNNEQFF
>TRBV28|TRBJ2-5
CASSPPALKTQYF
>TRBV6-1|TRBJ2-3
CASTKTGGDTDTQYF
>TRBV11-2|TRBJ2-3
CASSWTSAQGDTQYF
>TRBV10-3|TRBJ1-6
CAISDGARNSALHF